These 25 T cell receptor beta chains share one sample of origin, sequenced in a study of tissue T cells after allogeneic stem cell transplantation. This research-autopsy study prospectively enrolled adult allogeneic hematopoietic cell transplant recipients with steroid-refractory graft-versus-host disease. Clones were read by immunoSEQ multiplex PCR, and TCRdb kept only the in-frame ones, dropping some. The sample lists some 3,400 clones; around 72% were seen once. The specimen was left colon tissue, collected at autopsy. These receptor sequences come from a male patient of 60 years or more with steroid-refractory graft-versus-host disease after an allogeneic stem cell transplant. Some T cells may be graft donor cells.

The V gene is TRBV13, the J gene TRBJ1-1, with 8 bases identical to TRBD1. V was pared by 5 bases and J by 6 bases, with 11 bases of the junction left unmatched. CDR1 is PRHDT, CDR2 FYEKMQ, per germline (reference sequence). The CDR3 runs to 15 residues. CDR3 DNA: TGTGCCAGCAGCCGAACCTCCAGGGGGCTGGCTGAAGCTTTCTTT. This codes for CASSRTSRGLAEAFF.

The chain uses TRBV18 and TRBJ1-6; D ambiguous. Germline loops: CDR1 KGHSH, CDR2 LQKENI. The CDR3 has 15 amino acids. Between the trimmed V and J ends, which lost 3 bases and 9 bases, there was a span of 15 bases. The CDR3 coding sequence is TGTGCCAGCTCACCTAGGACTACAGATAGTTCACCCCTCCACTTT. Amino acid sequence: CASSPRTTDSSPLHF.

The chain couples TRBV7-9 to TRBJ1-1, with D perhaps matching TRBD1 (5 bases). The CDR3 contains 12 residues. Trimming removed 5 bases from V and 11 bases from J, with 15 bases in between. Germline V gives CDR1 SEHNR, CDR2 FQNEAQ (reference sequence). In DNA, the CDR3 is TGTGCCAGCAGCCTTGGGGGGACGGGGGCTTTCTTT. This translates into CASSLGGTGAFF.

The genes are TRBV6-5 and TRBJ2-3; D is uncertain. The CDR3 consists of 14 residues. Per germline, CDR1 MNHEY and CDR2 SVGAGI. Between the trimmed V and J ends, which lost 6 bases and 1 base, there was a span of 11 bases. CDR3 region: CASSSPPGTDTQYF. The CDR3 DNA reads TGTGCCAGCAGCTCCCCCCCGGGCACAGATACGCAGTATTTT.

This chain links TRBV4-1 with TRBJ2-1, with TRBD2 as a possible D gene (6 bases). V lost 1 base and J 6 bases, leaving 16 bases between the germline ends. This CDR3 is 16 amino acids long. CDR1 and CDR2 (germline): MGHRA, YSYEKL. CDR3 DNA: TGCGCCAGCAGCCAAGTTCATGGCACTAGCAGCAATGAGCAGTTCTTC. Translating gives CASSQVHGTSSNEQFF.

V and J are TRBV14 and TRBJ1-6, with 7 bases aligning to TRBD1. The length of the CDR3 is 14 residues. Germline-derived CDR1 and CDR2 are SGHDN and FVKESK. With V trimmed by 4 bases and J by 4 bases, 1 base remained unmatched. The chain's CDR3 is CASSRGQYNSPLHF. CDR3 nucleotides: TGTGCCAGCAGCCGGGGACAGTATAATTCACCCCTCCACTTT. The variable domain in full, with the rest retrieved from reference TRBV14 and TRBJ1-6, is EAGVTQFPSHSVIEKGQTVTLRCDPISGHDNLYWYRRVMGKEIKFLLHFVKESKQDESGMPNNRFLAERTGGTYSTLKVQPAELEDSGVYFCASSRGQYNSPLHFGNGTRLTVT.

The DNA of the CDR3 is TGTGCCAGCAGCCTGTATAGCGGGGGGGCCCACAATGAGCAGTTCTTC. Amino acids: CASSLYSGGAHNEQFF. The gene calls are TRBV11-2 and TRBJ2-1; the match to TRBD2 covers 11 bases. There are 16 residues in the CDR3. V shed 5 bases, J shed 5 bases, and the junction held 8 bases outside the gene matches. Looked up from germline, CDR1 is SGHAT and CDR2 is FQNNGV.

The chain employs TRBV15 and TRBJ1-1; 7 bases line up with TRBD1. Unmatched junction bases numbered 17, after V lost 5 bases and J lost 5 bases. Germline V gives CDR1 LNHNV, CDR2 YYDKDF (reference sequence). This CDR3 region has 17 residues. The CDR3 here is CATSPSDRAKLVTEAFF. The CDR3, as DNA: TGTGCCACCAGCCCATCTGACAGGGCGAAACTCGTGACTGAAGCTTTCTTT.

V usage is TRBV6-6 and J usage is TRBJ2-2; perhaps TRBD1 as D (5 bases). Trimming stripped 5 bases from V and 3 bases from J, with 19 bases between. CDR3 length: 17 residues. CDR1 MNHNY and CDR2 SVGAGI come from the germline V gene (reference sequence). CDR3 amino acids: CASSPQTQGVYTGELFF. The CDR3, as DNA: TGTGCCAGCAGTCCCCAGACCCAAGGGGTATACACCGGGGAGCTGTTTTTT.

This clone was observed a handful of times. This sequence joins TRBV9 and TRBJ2-2; D is undetermined. The CDR3 has 14 residues. Trimming removed 3 bases at V and 1 base at J, with 7 bases between. From germline, CDR1 is SGDLS and CDR2 YYNGEE. CDR3 nucleotide sequence: TGTGCCAGCAGCGCAACAGTGAACACCGGGGAGCTGTTTTTT. Encoded protein: CASSATVNTGELFF.

CDR3 sequence reads: CASSPQDAGGYTF. The CDR3 bases are TGTGCCAGCAGTCCCCAGGACGCCGGGGGCTACACCTTC. This chain uses TRBV28 with TRBJ1-2; D not certain. V was pared by 5 bases and J by 8 bases, with 15 bases between. The germline gives CDR1 MDHEN, CDR2 SYDVKM. The CDR3 is made up of 13 amino acids.

The V and J genes are TRBV10-3 and TRBJ2-7; no reliable D call. Germline CDR1 ENHRY, CDR2 SYGVKD. The CDR3 is 12 amino acids. Trimming pared 8 bases from V and 4 bases from J, leaving 12 bases between. CDR3 coding DNA: TGTGCCATCTCGCCCAGTAGGTACGAGCAGTACTTC. Translating it yields CAISPSRYEQYF.

The CDR3 sequence: CASKATGGRSSYEQYF. In DNA form, the CDR3 reads TGTGCCAGCAAGGCAACCGGGGGTCGCTCCTCCTACGAGCAGTACTTC. The rearrangement uses TRBV7-2 and TRBJ2-7, with a possible D match to TRBD2 (6 bases). The V and J ends lost 7 bases and 0 bases respectively, with 19 bases between them. CDR3 size: 16 residues. Germline CDR1 and CDR2: SGHTA and FQGNSA.

This clone was seen a handful of times. J is TRBJ1-3 and V is TRBV30, with unresolved D. V lost 3 bases and J 2 bases, leaving 8 bases between the germline ends. CDR3 length: 13 amino acids. The germline V gene encodes CDR1 GTSNPN and CDR2 SVGIG (reference sequence). The CDR3 DNA is TGTGCCTGGAGGAGGACGGCTGGAAACACCATATATTTT. It specifies CAWRRTAGNTIYF.

The chain employs TRBV10-3 and TRBJ1-3; no clear D. CDR3 length equals 13 residues. Germline V gene sequence: CDR1 ENHRY, CDR2 SYGVKD. Trimming shortened V by 7 bases and J by 0 bases, and 7 bases separated the two germline ends. CDR3 nucleotide sequence: TGTGCCATCAAAGAGAGCTCTGGAAACACCATATATTTT. Amino acid sequence: CAIKESSGNTIYF.

The chain joins TRBV3-1 (or the pseudogene TRBV3-2) to TRBJ1-3; D is unclear. The CDR3 runs to 14 residues. With 1 base removed from V and 0 bases from J, the gap between germline ends came to 4 bases. The germline V gene has CDR1 LGHDT and CDR2 YNNKEL (reference sequence). The CDR3, as DNA: TGTGCCAGCAGCCAAGCTGGCTCTGGAAACACCATATATTTT. The encoded protein is CASSQAGSGNTIYF.

The chain couples TRBV19 to TRBJ2-1; 9 bases agree with TRBD2. This CDR3 is 15 amino acids long. The V gene end was trimmed by 6 bases and the J gene end by 10 bases; junction bases not matched to a gene: 13. In germline, CDR1 is LNHDA, CDR2 SQIVND (reference sequence). The DNA of the CDR3 is TGTGCCAGTAGCGTACAGGGGTCCGCGGGAGGGGAGCAGTTCTTC. Amino acids: CASSVQGSAGGEQFF.

This clone has a single count. The V gene is TRBV5-1, the J gene TRBJ1-1, with 10 bases that match TRBD1. The CDR3 runs 14 residues. Germline-derived CDR1 and CDR2 are SGHRS and YFSETQ. V gave up 3 bases and J gave up 2 bases; unmatched junction bases: 1. This CDR3 reads CASSWDRGNTEAFF. CDR3 DNA sequence: TGCGCCAGCAGCTGGGACAGGGGAAACACTGAAGCTTTCTTT.

The chain uses TRBV4-2 and TRBJ1-4, with 12 bases aligning to TRBD1. From germline, CDR1 is LGHNA and CDR2 YNFKEQ. The length of the CDR3 is 16 residues. Trimming took 0 bases from V and 8 from J; bases not matched to a gene: 4. The CDR3 spells CASSQDLGTGGEKLFF. The CDR3 nucleotides are TGTGCCAGCAGCCAAGATCTTGGGACAGGGGGCGAAAAACTGTTTTTT.

This clone came up once. The chain links TRBV30 to TRBJ2-4; 8 nucleotides agree with TRBD1. V was pared by 0 bases and J by 1 base, with 5 bases of the junction left unmatched. Germline lookup yields CDR1 GTSNPN and CDR2 SVGIG (reference sequence). The CDR3 has 16 residues. CDR3 in DNA: TGTGCCTGGAGTGTCTTGACAGGGGTCGCCAAAAACATTCAGTACTTC. The encoded protein is CAWSVLTGVAKNIQYF.

As DNA, the CDR3 is TGTGCCTGGAGCGCGACAGGGTTCGTTTATAATTCACCCCTCCACTTT. Its protein product is CAWSATGFVYNSPLHF. The chain carries TRBV30 and TRBJ1-6, with TRBD1 identical over 7 bases. The germline V gene encodes CDR1 GTSNPN and CDR2 SVGIG (reference sequence). Trimming took 3 bases from V and 4 from J; bases not matched to a gene: 9. The CDR3 is made up of 16 amino acids.

Details on this clone: The junction departs from germline at one end; a sequencing error may be responsible. This sequence joins TRBV28 and TRBJ2-7, with D hard to call. The CDR3 runs 12 residues. Germline loops: CDR1 MDHEN, CDR2 SYDVKM. CDR3 bases: TGTGCCAGCAGTTCCCCTCAAAGTAGCTTGCACTTC. It is translated as CASSSPQSSLHF. The variable domain in full, with the rest retrieved from reference TRBV28 and TRBJ2-7, is DVKVTQSSRYLVKRTGEKVFLECVQDMDHENMFWYRQDPGLGLRLIYFSYDVKMKEKGDIPEGYSVSREKKERFSLILESASTNQTSMYLCASSSPQSSLHFGPGTRLTVT.

The chain carries TRBV6-6 and TRBJ2-7; D assignment may be TRBD1 or TRBD2 (5 bases each). CDR1 and CDR2 from the germline V gene are MNHNY and SVGAGI (reference sequence). The CDR3 is made up of 14 amino acids. With 7 bases removed from V and 0 bases from J, the gap between germline ends came to 13 bases. CDR3 sequence (DNA): TGTGCCAGCAAAAGGGGAGCGAGCTCCTACGAGCAGTACTTC. It is translated as CASKRGASSYEQYF.

This chain links TRBV6-6 with TRBJ2-7; 9 bases are a match to TRBD2. This CDR3 has 13 amino acids. V lost 8 bases, J lost 6 bases, and 8 bases stayed unmatched. Germline V gene sequence: CDR1 MNHNY, CDR2 SVGAGI (reference sequence). The CDR3 reads CASGRAGGGEQYF. For the CDR3, the DNA is TGTGCCAGCGGACGAGCGGGGGGCGGCGAGCAGTACTTC.

This clone turned up a few times. The rearrangement links TRBV7-3 to TRBJ2-2; the D is unclear. This CDR3 is 12 amino acids long. The ends were cut back, 4 bases at V and 3 bases at J, with 3 bases in the middle. Per germline, CDR1 SGHTA and CDR2 FQGTGA. The CDR3 loop reads CASSSDTGELFF. CDR3 DNA: TGTGCCAGCAGCTCTGACACCGGGGAGCTGTTTTTT. Using reference TRBV7-3 and TRBJ2-2 for the parts outside the CDR3, the full variable domain is GAGVSQTPSNKVTEKGKYVELRCDPISGHTALYWYRQSLGQGPEFLIYFQGTGAADDSGLPNDRFFAVRPEGSVSTLKIQRTERGDSAVYLCASSSDTGELFFGEGSRLTVL.